This T cell receptor (beta chain) was obtained from a study of blood T cell repertoires in COVID-19 (dated by TCRdb to about 2020). Looking at the study overall: Samples covering the acute and convalescent phases of COVID-19 were provided by collaborators in the United States, Italy and Spain. The repertoires were made available in a free public database intended to serve as a resource for research on the immune response to SARS-CoV-2. Samples came from the ongoing ImmuneRACE study (first 160 participants) plus 1,254 subjects from 6 global collaborators. Where available, HLA class I and class II types were taken from metadata supplied by the sample provider and were not determined by assay-based typing. The prospective study material was composed of cDNA or gDNA derived from T cells, B-cell-depleted T cells, or PBMCs. The sample metadata nearly always contained a de-identified subject ID, COVID-19 status, age in years and sex. Subjects who had been exposed to COVID-19, were actively infected with it, or had recovered from it provided the deeply sampled blood TCRbeta repertoires that made up the dataset. Study-level results and caveats: The quantity of clinical and demographic metadata differed by source and by participant and was supplied without curation.

TCRbeta CDR3 regions were amplified from genomic DNA by means of the immunoSEQ Assay, a bias-controlled multiplex PCR. As for the original processing: The number of nucleated cells in each sample was estimated by amplification of reference gene primers within the assay. Sequence reads were collapsed and filtered to measure the absolute abundance of every unique TCRbeta CDR3 rearrangement. For each sample, productive Simpson clonality was calculated as the square root of Simpson's diversity index across productive rearrangements. TCRdb obtained this table from immuneACCESS and retained in-frame rearrangements with V and J assigned. These tables miss some clones; where compared with another copy, unresolved V genes account for less than half of the shortfall, and the remainder is unexplained. V, J and clone size were drawn from that table, and D and trimming were deduced from the DNA. Across this sample there are over 120,000 clones, with 60% to 85% seen only once. 1.5% to 2.5% of the sample is taken by the ten largest.

Each collaborating institution followed its own protocols to collect whole blood in K2EDTA tubes. For TCRbeta analysis, collaborators shipped samples in one of three forms: frozen whole blood, isolated PBMCs, or DNA extracted from either of those sample types. Relative to germline, V is missing 5 bases and J is missing 5 bases, with 8 bases of the junction outside any gene match. CDR1 is given as SEHNR and CDR2 as FQNEAQ, both from the germline V gene (reference sequence). Counted from cysteine to phenylalanine, this CDR3 has 15 amino acids. The entry retains the CDR3 DNA only, 45 bases that are in frame from base 1. For this clone: The specificity of this receptor is unknown. Base qualities are not provided; no much larger clone lies one nucleotide away.

This receptor was taken from a woman aged 55-69 years with acute or convalescent COVID-19. Rearrangement joined TRBV7-9 to TRBJ2-1; 8 central bases correspond to TRBD2. Sequencing was carried out using peripheral blood. DNA sequence: TGTGCCAGCAGCACCCGCCAAGCGGGAGACAATGAGCAGTTCTTC. Translated, it gives CASSTRQAGDNEQFF.